The T cell receptor beta chain described here comes from a study of cytotoxic CD8 clonotypes in ibrutinib-treated CLL. Study-level information: The study included about 11 relapsed/refractory and around 16 treatment-naive patients; under 18 had IGHV unmutated disease. Among the samples, the mean was about 260,000 productive templates and approximately 94,000 productive rearrangements. Regarding the study as a whole: Lymph node repertoires were not studied, and sampling times were unmatched.

This clone was recorded once. Its cognate antigen is unknown. The germline V gene encodes CDR1 SGHRS and CDR2 YFSETQ. CDR3 length: 15 amino acids. J was trimmed by 0 bases and V by 4 bases; bases with no gene match: 6. Produced via immunoSEQ multiplex PCR; TCRdb's table is partial and in-frame only. The sample contains approximately 70,000 clones, 75% to 85% of which appear only once. This chain joins TRBV5-1 and TRBJ1-2, with 7 bases matching TRBD1. This TCR came from a human donor with chronic lymphocytic leukemia. Material: PBMCs, obtained at disease progression, from a patient treated with ibrutinib. The CDR3 nucleotides are TGCGCCAGCAGCCACTGGGACAGAACTAACTATGGCTACACCTTC. Amino acid sequence: CASSHWDRTNYGYTF. Full variable domain (rest looked up from reference TRBV5-1 and TRBJ1-2): KAGVTQTPRYLIKTRGQQVTLSCSPISGHRSVSWYQQTPGQGLQFLFEYFSETQRNKGNFPGRFSGRQFSNSRSEMNVSTLELGDSALYLCASSHWDRTNYGYTFGSGTRLTVV.